The 10 T cell receptor beta chains below were found in one sample sequenced in a study of tissue T cells after allogeneic stem cell transplantation. Assay used: immunoSEQ multiplex PCR; TCRdb lists only in-frame clones, some missing. The profile shows around 650 clones, 70% to 80% of them singletons. This specimen consisted of bone marrow, obtained at autopsy. These TCRs come from a female patient aged 18 to 55 with steroid-refractory graft-versus-host disease after an allogeneic stem cell transplant. The graft donor may account for some of the T cells.

The V call is TRBV9, the J call TRBJ1-6; 9 positions agree with TRBD1. The CDR3 contains 14 residues. CDR1 is SGDLS and CDR2 is YYNGEE in the germline V gene. Trimming took 3 bases from V and 9 from J; bases not matched to a gene: 4. CDR3 bases: TGTGCCAGCAGCGCCGGGACAGGGTTTTCACCCCTCCACTTT. As protein: CASSAGTGFSPLHF.

The chain is built from TRBV5-1 and TRBJ2-1; 8 bases are a match to TRBD1. The germline gives CDR1 SGHRS, CDR2 YFSETQ. V dropped 3 bases and J dropped 8; count of bases not matched to a gene: 4. CDR3 length: 13 amino acids. The CDR3 bases are TGCGCCAGCAGCTCGGGACAGGTCTATGAGCAGTTCTTC. It specifies CASSSGQVYEQFF.

The rearrangement links TRBV12-3 or TRBV12-4 to TRBJ2-3; D is possibly TRBD2 (7 bases). The CDR3 consists of 12 residues. The V end was cut by 10 bases, the J end by 7 bases, with 15 bases between. The CDR3: CATLGGAYTQYF. The CDR3 nucleotides are TGTGCCACCCTGGGGGGGGCTTATACGCAGTATTTT.

The chain uses TRBV7-8 and TRBJ1-2, with D maybe TRBD1 (6 bases). Per the germline V gene, CDR1 is SGHVS and CDR2 is FQNEAQ. This CDR3 spans 15 amino acids. V was trimmed by 1 base and J by 8 bases, leaving 17 bases between them. The CDR3 here is CASSLVIGGLGGYTF. CDR3 coding DNA: TGTGCCAGCAGCTTAGTTATCGGGGGGCTTGGAGGCTACACCTTC.

The CDR3 spells CASSMSGYEQYF. The CDR3 nucleotides are TGTGCCAGTAGTATGTCCGGGTACGAGCAGTACTTC. The rearrangement uses TRBV19 and TRBJ2-7, with unresolved D. Deletions cut 3 bases from V and 4 bases from J, with 7 bases between. This CDR3 comprises 12 residues. From germline, CDR1 is LNHDA and CDR2 SQIVND (reference sequence).

The V and J genes are TRBV6-5 and TRBJ2-1; TRBD1 is a possible D gene (6 bases). Germline-derived CDR1 and CDR2 are MNHEY and SVGAGI. This CDR3 region has 14 residues. V shed 5 bases and J shed 3 bases, with 11 bases lying between them. This CDR3 is CASSLSGHYNEQFF. CDR3 coding DNA: TGTGCCAGCAGTCTATCGGGACACTACAATGAGCAGTTCTTC.

The chain links TRBV7-9 to TRBJ2-7, with TRBD1 identical over 7 bases. V dropped 3 bases and J dropped 3; count of bases not matched to a gene: 5. From germline, CDR1 is SEHNR and CDR2 FQNEAQ (reference sequence). The CDR3 consists of 14 residues. The CDR3 here is CASSLGQMGYEQYF. CDR3 DNA: TGTGCCAGCAGCTTGGGACAGATGGGCTACGAGCAGTACTTC.

The genes are TRBV27 and TRBJ2-4; D might be TRBD2 (6 bases). Germline values: CDR1 MNHEY, CDR2 SMNVEV (reference sequence). The CDR3 extends over 15 amino acids. V was trimmed by 8 bases and J by 2 bases, leaving 16 bases between them. The CDR3 here is CASRRDGGTKNIQYF. The CDR3 DNA reads TGTGCCAGCCGGCGGGATGGCGGAACCAAAAACATTCAGTACTTC.

The rearrangement uses TRBV2 and TRBJ2-6; no definite D call. V was cut by 7 bases and J by 0 bases, with 7 bases left in between. CDR1 is SNHLY and CDR2 is FYNNEI in the germline V gene. This CDR3 comprises 14 residues. The CDR3 DNA reads TGTGCCAGCACAAAGAGCTCTGGGGCCAACGTCCTGACTTTC. Encoded protein: CASTKSSGANVLTF.

This sequence joins TRBV13 and TRBJ2-1; TRBD2 might be the D (5 bases). The CDR3 has 12 residues. CDR1 is PRHDT, CDR2 FYEKMQ, per germline (reference sequence). V was trimmed by 5 bases and J by 7 bases, leaving 9 bases between them. The CDR3 bases are TGTGCCAGCAGCGGAACGGGGAATGAGCAGTTCTTC. Its translation is CASSGTGNEQFF.